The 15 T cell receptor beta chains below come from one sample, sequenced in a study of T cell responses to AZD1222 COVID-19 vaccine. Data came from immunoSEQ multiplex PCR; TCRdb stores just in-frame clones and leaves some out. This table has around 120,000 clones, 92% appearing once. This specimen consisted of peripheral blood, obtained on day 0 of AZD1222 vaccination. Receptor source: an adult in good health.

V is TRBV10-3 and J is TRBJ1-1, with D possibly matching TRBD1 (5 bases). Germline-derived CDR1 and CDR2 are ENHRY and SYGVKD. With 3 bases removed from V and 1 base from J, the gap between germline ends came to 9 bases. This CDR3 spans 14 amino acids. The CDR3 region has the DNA TGTGCCATCAGTGACATAGGACAGAACACTGAAGCTTTCTTT. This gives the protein CAISDIGQNTEAFF.

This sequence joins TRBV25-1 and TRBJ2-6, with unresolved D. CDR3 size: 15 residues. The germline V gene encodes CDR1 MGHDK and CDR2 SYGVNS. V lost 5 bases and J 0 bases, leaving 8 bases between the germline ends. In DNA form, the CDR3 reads TGTGCCAGCAGTATGTCTCACTCTGGGGCCAACGTCCTGACTTTC. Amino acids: CASSMSHSGANVLTF.

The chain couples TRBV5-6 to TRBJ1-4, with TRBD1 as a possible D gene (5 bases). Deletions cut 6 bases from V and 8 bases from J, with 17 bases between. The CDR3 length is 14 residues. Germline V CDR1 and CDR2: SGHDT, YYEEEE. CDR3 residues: CASNPRESDEKLFF. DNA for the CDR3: TGTGCCAGCAACCCCAGGGAATCGGACGAAAAACTGTTTTTT.

The CDR3 DNA is TGTGCCAGCAGTTACTCCGGACTAGCGGACGAGACCCAGTACTTC. Its protein product is CASSYSGLADETQYF. V is TRBV6-2 or TRBV6-3 and J is TRBJ2-5; TRBD2 matches at 10 bases. The CDR3 totals 15 residues. V shed 0 bases and J 5 bases; nucleotides not matched to a gene: 3. The germline CDR1 and CDR2 sequences are MNHEY and SVGEGT.

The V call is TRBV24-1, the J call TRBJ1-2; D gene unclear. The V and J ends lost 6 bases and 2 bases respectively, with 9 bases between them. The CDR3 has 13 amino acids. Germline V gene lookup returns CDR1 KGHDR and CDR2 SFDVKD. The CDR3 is CATSSTTNYGYTF. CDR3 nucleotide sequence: TGTGCCACCAGTTCTACTACCAACTATGGCTACACCTTC.

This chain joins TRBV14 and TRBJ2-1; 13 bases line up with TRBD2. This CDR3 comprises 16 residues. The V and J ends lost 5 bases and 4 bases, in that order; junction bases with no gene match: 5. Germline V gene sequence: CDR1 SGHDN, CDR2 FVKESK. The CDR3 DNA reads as TGTGCCAGCAGCTACGCGGGACTAGCGGGATACAATGAGCAGTTCTTC. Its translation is CASSYAGLAGYNEQFF.

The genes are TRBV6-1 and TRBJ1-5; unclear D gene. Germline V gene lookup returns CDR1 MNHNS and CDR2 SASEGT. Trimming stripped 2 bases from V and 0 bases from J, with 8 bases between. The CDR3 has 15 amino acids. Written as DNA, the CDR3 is TGTGCCAGCAGTGAATGGGATTATAGCAATCAGCCCCAGCATTTT. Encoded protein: CASSEWDYSNQPQHF.

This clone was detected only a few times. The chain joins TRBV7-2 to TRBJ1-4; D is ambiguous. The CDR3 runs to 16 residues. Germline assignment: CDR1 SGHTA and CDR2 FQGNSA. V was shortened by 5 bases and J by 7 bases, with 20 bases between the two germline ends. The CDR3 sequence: CASSPGAFRASEKLFF. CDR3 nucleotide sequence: TGTGCCAGCAGCCCCGGTGCGTTTAGGGCTAGTGAAAAACTGTTTTTT.

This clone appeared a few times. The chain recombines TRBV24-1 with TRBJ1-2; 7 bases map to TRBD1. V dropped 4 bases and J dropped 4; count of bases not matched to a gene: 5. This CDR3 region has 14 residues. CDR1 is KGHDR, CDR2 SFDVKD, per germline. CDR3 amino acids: CATSEDDRVYGYTF. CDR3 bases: TGTGCCACCAGTGAGGACGACAGGGTCTATGGCTACACCTTC.

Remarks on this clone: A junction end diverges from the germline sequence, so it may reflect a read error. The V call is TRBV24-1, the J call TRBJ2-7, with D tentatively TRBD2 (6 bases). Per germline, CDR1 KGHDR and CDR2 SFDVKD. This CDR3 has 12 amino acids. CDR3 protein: CAISVEGGEQYF. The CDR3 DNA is TGTGCCATCAGTGTTGAGGGAGGCGAGCAGTACTTC.

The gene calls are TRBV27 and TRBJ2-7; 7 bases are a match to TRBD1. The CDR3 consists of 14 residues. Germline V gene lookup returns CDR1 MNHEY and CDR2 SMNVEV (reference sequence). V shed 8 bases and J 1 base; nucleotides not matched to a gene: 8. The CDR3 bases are TGTGCCAGCCGTTCTCTGGGACAGTCCTACGAGCAGTACTTC. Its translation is CASRSLGQSYEQYF.

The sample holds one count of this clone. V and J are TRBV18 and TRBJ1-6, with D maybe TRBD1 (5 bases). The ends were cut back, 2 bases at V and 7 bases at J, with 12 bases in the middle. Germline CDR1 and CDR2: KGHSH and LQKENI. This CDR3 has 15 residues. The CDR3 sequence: CASSPSGTGNSPLHF. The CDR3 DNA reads TGTGCCAGCTCACCATCCGGGACGGGGAATTCACCCCTCCACTTT.

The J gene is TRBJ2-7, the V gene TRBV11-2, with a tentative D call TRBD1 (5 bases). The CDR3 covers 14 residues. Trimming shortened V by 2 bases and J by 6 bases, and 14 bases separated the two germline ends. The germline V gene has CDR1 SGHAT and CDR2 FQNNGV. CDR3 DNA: TGTGCCAGCAGCTTAAAGAGACAGAGGTTCGAGCAGTACTTC. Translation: CASSLKRQRFEQYF.

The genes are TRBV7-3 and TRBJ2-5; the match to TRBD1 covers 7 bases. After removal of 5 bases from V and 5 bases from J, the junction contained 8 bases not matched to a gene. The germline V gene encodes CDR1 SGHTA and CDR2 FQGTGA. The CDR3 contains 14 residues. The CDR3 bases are TGTGCCAGCAGCGATACAGGGGCGTGGGAGACCCAGTACTTC. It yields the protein CASSDTGAWETQYF.

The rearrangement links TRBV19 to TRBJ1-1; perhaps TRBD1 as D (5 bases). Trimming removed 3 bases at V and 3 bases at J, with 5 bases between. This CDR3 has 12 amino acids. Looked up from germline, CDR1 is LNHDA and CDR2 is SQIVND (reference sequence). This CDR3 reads CASSMGDTEAFF. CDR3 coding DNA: TGTGCCAGTAGTATGGGGGACACTGAAGCTTTCTTT. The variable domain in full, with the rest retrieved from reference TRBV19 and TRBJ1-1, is DGGITQSPKYLFRKEGQNVTLSCEQNLNHDAMYWYRQDPGQGLRLIYYSQIVNDFQKGDIAEGYSVSREKKESFPLTVTSAQKNPTAFYLCASSMGDTEAFFGQGTRLTVV.